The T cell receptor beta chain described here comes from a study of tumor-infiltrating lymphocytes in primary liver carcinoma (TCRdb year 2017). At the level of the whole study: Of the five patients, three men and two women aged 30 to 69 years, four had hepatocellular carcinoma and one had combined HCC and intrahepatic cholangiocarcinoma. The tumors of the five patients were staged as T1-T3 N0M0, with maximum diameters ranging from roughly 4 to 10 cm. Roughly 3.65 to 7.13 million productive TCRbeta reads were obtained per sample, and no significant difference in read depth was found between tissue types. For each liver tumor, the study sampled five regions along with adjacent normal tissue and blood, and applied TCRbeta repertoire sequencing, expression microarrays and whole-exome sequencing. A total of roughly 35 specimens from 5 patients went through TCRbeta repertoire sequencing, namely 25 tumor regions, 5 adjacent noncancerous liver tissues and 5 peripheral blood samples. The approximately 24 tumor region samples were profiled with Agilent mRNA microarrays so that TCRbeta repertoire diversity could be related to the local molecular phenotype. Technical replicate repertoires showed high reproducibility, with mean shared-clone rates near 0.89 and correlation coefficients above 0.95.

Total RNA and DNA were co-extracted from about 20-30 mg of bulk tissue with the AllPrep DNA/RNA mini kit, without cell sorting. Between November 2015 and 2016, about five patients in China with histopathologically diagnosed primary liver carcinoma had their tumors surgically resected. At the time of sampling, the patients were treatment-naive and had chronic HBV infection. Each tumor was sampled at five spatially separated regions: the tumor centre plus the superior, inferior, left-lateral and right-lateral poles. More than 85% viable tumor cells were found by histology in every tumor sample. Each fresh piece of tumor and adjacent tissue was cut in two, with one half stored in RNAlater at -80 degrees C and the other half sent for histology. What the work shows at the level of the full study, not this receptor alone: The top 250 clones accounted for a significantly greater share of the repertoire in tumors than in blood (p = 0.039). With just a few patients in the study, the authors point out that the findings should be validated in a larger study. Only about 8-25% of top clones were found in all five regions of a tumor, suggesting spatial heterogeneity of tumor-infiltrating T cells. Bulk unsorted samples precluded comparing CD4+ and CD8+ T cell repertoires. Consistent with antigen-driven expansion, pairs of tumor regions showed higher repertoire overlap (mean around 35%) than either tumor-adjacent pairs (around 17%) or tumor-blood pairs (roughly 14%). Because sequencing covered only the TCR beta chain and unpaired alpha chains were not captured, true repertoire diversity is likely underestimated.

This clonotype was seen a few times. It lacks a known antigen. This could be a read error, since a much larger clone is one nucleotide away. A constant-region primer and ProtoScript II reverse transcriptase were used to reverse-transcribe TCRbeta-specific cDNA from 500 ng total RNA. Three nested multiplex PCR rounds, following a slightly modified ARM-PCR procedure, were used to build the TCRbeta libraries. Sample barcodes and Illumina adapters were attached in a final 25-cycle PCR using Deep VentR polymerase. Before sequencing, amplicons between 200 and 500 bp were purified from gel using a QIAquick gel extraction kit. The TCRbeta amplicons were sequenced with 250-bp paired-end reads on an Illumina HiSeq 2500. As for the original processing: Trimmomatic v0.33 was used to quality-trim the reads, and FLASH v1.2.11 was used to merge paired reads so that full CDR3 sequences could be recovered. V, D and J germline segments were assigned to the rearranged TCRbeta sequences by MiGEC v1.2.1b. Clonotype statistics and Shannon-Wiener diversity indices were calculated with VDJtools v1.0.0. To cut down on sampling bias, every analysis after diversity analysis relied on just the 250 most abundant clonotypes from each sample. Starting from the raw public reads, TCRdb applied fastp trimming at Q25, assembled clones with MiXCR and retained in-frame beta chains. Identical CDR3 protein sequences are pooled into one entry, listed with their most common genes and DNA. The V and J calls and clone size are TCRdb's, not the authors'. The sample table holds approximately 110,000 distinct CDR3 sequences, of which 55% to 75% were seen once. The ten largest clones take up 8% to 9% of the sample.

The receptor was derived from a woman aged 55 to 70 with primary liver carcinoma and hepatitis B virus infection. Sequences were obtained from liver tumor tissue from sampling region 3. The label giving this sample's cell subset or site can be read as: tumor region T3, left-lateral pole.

The CDR3 protein sequence reads: CASSHSGRGTQYF. The DNA sequence is given as TGTGCCAGCAGTCACTCGGGTCGGGGCACGCAGTATTTT. The chain is made from TRBV6-5 and TRBJ2-3; the D assignment is uncertain and may be TRBD1 or TRBD2, with 5 bases supporting each. Reading the germline V gene gives CDR1 MNHEY and CDR2 SVGAGI. Including cysteine and phenylalanine, the CDR3 has 13 amino acids. Only the CDR3 DNA stays, 39 bases, in frame from base 1.